The 20 T cell receptor beta chains presented below share a single source sample, sequenced in a study of brain T cells in children with intractable seizures. Clones were sequenced by immunoSEQ multiplex PCR, and TCRdb holds only the in-frame ones, with some missing. Of tens of thousands of clones in the sample, more than 85% were seen once. The material sequenced was peripheral blood, taken at surgery. All receptors derive from a boy under two years old with tuberous sclerosis and intractable seizures.

This sequence joins TRBV3-1 (or the pseudogene TRBV3-2) and TRBJ2-7; TRBD1 agrees at 7 bases. Germline CDR1 and CDR2: LGHDT and YNNKEL (reference sequence). The CDR3 is 15 amino acids. V was pared by 4 bases and J by 4 bases, with 10 bases of the junction left unmatched. The CDR3, as DNA: TGTGCCAGCAGCCTCTTAGGGGGCTCGGGATACGAGCAGTACTTC. This translates into CASSLLGGSGYEQYF.

CDR3 coding DNA: TGTGCCAGCAGACGTCCGGGGGTCGATACGCAGTATTTT. Translating gives CASRRPGVDTQYF. This chain joins TRBV12-3 or TRBV12-4 and TRBJ2-3; D is perhaps TRBD2 (6 bases). The CDR3 loop spans 13 amino acids. V lost 6 bases to trimming and J lost 6 bases, with 13 bases between them.

This chain uses TRBV4-1 with TRBJ2-7, with D possibly TRBD2 on 6 matching bases. Germline assignment: CDR1 MGHRA and CDR2 YSYEKL. The CDR3 is 15 amino acids. Trimming took off 2 bases at V and 0 bases at J, with 11 bases between the two ends. In DNA, the CDR3 is TGCGCCAGCAGCCAATGGGACTCAAGCTCCTACGAGCAGTACTTC. Its protein is CASSQWDSSSYEQYF.

This clone is a singleton in its sample. J is TRBJ1-2 and V is TRBV2; no clear D. Trimming left V 6 bases short and J 4 bases short, with 12 bases between. Germline lookup yields CDR1 SNHLY and CDR2 FYNNEI. This CDR3 has 13 amino acids. CDR3 amino acids: CASRYQDLYGYTF. DNA for the CDR3: TGTGCCAGCAGATATCAGGATCTCTATGGCTACACCTTC.

This clone was recorded once. The V gene is TRBV12-3 or TRBV12-4, the J gene TRBJ1-2; perhaps TRBD1 as D (5 bases). The CDR3 spans 13 residues. Trimming removed 6 bases from V and 4 bases from J, with 12 bases in between. This chain's CDR3 is CASSPGRIYGYTF. The CDR3 DNA reads TGTGCCAGCAGCCCGGGACGGATCTATGGCTACACCTTC.

The rearrangement joins TRBV13 to TRBJ2-3; D not resolved. The CDR3 sequence is 12 residues long. Germline V gives CDR1 PRHDT, CDR2 FYEKMQ (reference sequence). V was trimmed by 5 bases and J by 1 base, leaving 4 bases between them. The CDR3 region is CASSTRTDTQYF. The CDR3 region has the DNA TGTGCCAGCAGCACCCGCACAGATACGCAGTATTTT.

As regards this clone: Additional DNA sequences in this sample encode the identical CDR3. The chain joins TRBV6-5 to TRBJ2-1; no clear D. The V and J ends lost 5 bases and 0 bases respectively, with 8 bases between them. Per germline, CDR1 MNHEY and CDR2 SVGAGI. CDR3 length: 14 amino acids. Here the CDR3 reads CASSHPGSYNEQFF. For the CDR3, the DNA is TGTGCCAGCAGTCACCCGGGCTCCTACAATGAGCAGTTCTTC.

J is TRBJ1-2 and V is TRBV7-9; D possibly corresponds to TRBD1 (5 bases). The V gene's germline CDR1 is SEHNR and CDR2 FQNEAQ (reference sequence). Trimming removed 5 bases from V and 2 bases from J, with 15 bases in between. This CDR3 region has 15 residues. The CDR3 spells CASSKSPEGNYGYTF. The DNA of the CDR3 is TGTGCCAGCAGCAAAAGCCCCGAGGGGAACTATGGCTACACCTTC.

The chain uses TRBV3-1 (or the pseudogene TRBV3-2) and TRBJ1-1; D is uncertain. The CDR3 spans 12 residues. CDR1 and CDR2 (germline): LGHDT, YNNKEL (reference sequence). The V gene lost 4 bases and the J gene lost 3 bases, with 6 bases spanning the gap. The chain's CDR3 is CASSRSYTEAFF. In DNA, the CDR3 is TGTGCCAGCAGCCGATCGTACACTGAAGCTTTCTTT.

The CDR3 nucleotides are TGTGCCAGCAGTCGTTCGGGGGGCGCCTATGGCTACACCTTC. Protein: CASSRSGGAYGYTF. The gene calls are TRBV28 and TRBJ1-2; possibly TRBD1 for D (6 bases). V lost 5 bases and J 4 bases, leaving 14 bases between the germline ends. Germline V gene data show CDR1 as MDHEN and CDR2 as SYDVKM. This CDR3 spans 14 amino acids.

V usage is TRBV7-9 and J usage is TRBJ2-1; unclear D gene. The CDR3 extends over 16 amino acids. V gave up 5 bases and J gave up 7 bases, with 21 bases separating them. Germline assignment: CDR1 SEHNR and CDR2 FQNEAQ (reference sequence). This CDR3 is CASSPPVAPSENEQFF. The CDR3 DNA is TGTGCCAGCAGCCCACCAGTAGCCCCTTCTGAGAATGAGCAGTTCTTC. Full variable domain (outside the CDR3, taken from reference TRBV7-9 and TRBJ2-1): DTGVSQNPRHKITKRGQNVTFRCDPISEHNRLYWYRQTLGQGPEFLTYFQNEAQLEKSRLLSDRFSAERPKGSFSTLEIQRTEQGDSAMYLCASSPPVAPSENEQFFGPGTRLTVL.

The J gene is TRBJ2-1, the V gene TRBV25-1; 7 bases are a match to TRBD2. Per germline, CDR1 MGHDK and CDR2 SYGVNS. The CDR3 spans 13 residues. V shed 3 bases, J shed 7 bases, and the junction held 3 bases outside the gene matches. CDR3 coding DNA: TGTGCCAGCAGTGAGGGACTACTTAATGAGCAGTTCTTC. This translates into CASSEGLLNEQFF.

This clone came up once. The CDR3 protein is CASRAWKQYF. In DNA, the CDR3 is TGTGCCAGCAGGGCATGGAAGCAGTACTTC. This chain connects TRBV6-4 to TRBJ2-7; D is uncertain. The length of the CDR3 is 10 residues. Germline loops: CDR1 MRHNA, CDR2 SNTAGT. V shed 6 bases and J shed 8 bases, with 8 bases lying between them.

The rearrangement links TRBV2 to TRBJ2-2; no clear D gene. This CDR3 region has 16 residues. CDR1 and CDR2 (germline): SNHLY, FYNNEI. Trimming removed 4 bases from V and 6 bases from J, with 18 bases in between. For the CDR3, the DNA is TGTGCCAGCAGTGGAGGATGGGTTAAACGGGCCGGGGAGCTGTTTTTT. Protein sequence: CASSGGWVKRAGELFF.

This chain connects TRBV9 to TRBJ2-7; 11 nucleotides align to TRBD1. V shed 0 bases and J 2 bases; nucleotides not matched to a gene: 1. CDR3 length: 15 residues. CDR1 SGDLS and CDR2 YYNGEE come from the germline V gene. As DNA, the CDR3 is TGTGCCAGCAGCGTAGAGGGACAGGGGGCCTACGAGCAGTACTTC. Amino acids: CASSVEGQGAYEQYF.

This clone was counted once. V gene TRBV5-1 combines with J gene TRBJ1-2; 8 positions match TRBD1. This CDR3 has 15 amino acids. After removal of 4 bases from V and 2 bases from J, the junction contained 7 bases not matched to a gene. Germline V CDR1 and CDR2: SGHRS, YFSETQ. CDR3 sequence (DNA): TGCGCCAGCAGCGCCTGGACAGGGTTGAACTATGGCTACACCTTC. Translated: CASSAWTGLNYGYTF.

CDR3 sequence reads: CASSRRTSTDTQYF. CDR3 nucleotides: TGTGCCAGCAGCCGTCGTACTAGCACAGATACGCAGTATTTT. The chain joins TRBV7-9 to TRBJ2-3; D uncertain. CDR3 length equals 14 residues. Germline CDR1 reads SEHNR; CDR2 reads FQNEAQ (reference sequence). V gave up 5 bases and J gave up 0 bases, with 9 bases separating them.

The V and J genes are TRBV28 and TRBJ2-5; the D gene could be TRBD1 or TRBD2 (5 bases each). V was shortened by 7 bases and J by 5 bases, with 20 bases between the two germline ends. Germline loops: CDR1 MDHEN, CDR2 SYDVKM. CDR3 length: 15 amino acids. The CDR3 region has the DNA TGTGCCAGCATCCCCCGGGGCTTCCTTAGGGAGACCCAGTACTTC. It yields the protein CASIPRGFLRETQYF.

The V gene is TRBV24-1, the J gene TRBJ2-3; 11 bases line up with TRBD2. CDR1 is KGHDR, CDR2 SFDVKD, per germline. With 0 bases clipped from V and 5 bases from J, the junction kept 6 bases outside the gene matches. The CDR3 covers 17 residues. CDR3 in DNA: TGTGCCACCAGTGATTTGCAAGTAGCGGGAGGGGGAGATACGCAGTATTTT. This gives the protein CATSDLQVAGGGDTQYF.

The chain recombines TRBV4-2 with TRBJ1-2, with TRBD1 as a possible D gene (5 bases). Trimming took 0 bases from V and 3 from J, leaving 14 bases between them. CDR3 length: 16 residues. CDR1 LGHNA and CDR2 YNFKEQ come from the germline V gene. This CDR3 is CASSQDLGTPYYGYTF. The DNA for the CDR3 is TGTGCCAGCAGCCAAGATTTGGGGACCCCTTACTATGGCTACACCTTC.